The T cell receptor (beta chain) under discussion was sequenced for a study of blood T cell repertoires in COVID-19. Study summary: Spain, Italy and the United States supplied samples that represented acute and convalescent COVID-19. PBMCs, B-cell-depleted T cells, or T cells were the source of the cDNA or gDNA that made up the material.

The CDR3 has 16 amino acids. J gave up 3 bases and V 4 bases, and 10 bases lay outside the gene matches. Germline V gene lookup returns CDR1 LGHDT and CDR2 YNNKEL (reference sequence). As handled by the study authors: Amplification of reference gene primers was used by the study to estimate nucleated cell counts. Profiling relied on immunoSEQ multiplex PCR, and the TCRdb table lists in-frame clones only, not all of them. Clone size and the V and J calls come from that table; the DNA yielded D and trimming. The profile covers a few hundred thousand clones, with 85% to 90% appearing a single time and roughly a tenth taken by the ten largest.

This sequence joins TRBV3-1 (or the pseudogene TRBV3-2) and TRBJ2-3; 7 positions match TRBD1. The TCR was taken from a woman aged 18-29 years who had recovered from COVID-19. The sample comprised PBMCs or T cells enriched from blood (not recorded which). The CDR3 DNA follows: TGTGCCAGCAGCCCTGGGGACACAGGGGTAACAGATACGCAGTATTTT. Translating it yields CASSPGDTGVTDTQYF.